These T cell receptor beta chains were read from a single sample in a study of T-cell reconstitution after alpha-beta-depleted transplantation in children. MiXCR was run by TCRdb on the PCR reads, yielding one entry per CDR3 protein. The data show about 980,000 distinct CDR3 sequences, about 29% seen once. The sample here was PBMCs, mostly from graft donor cells, taken 360 days after TCRalphabeta/CD19-depleted stem cell transplant. These receptors came from a boy younger than two who had a stem cell transplant for SCID, so the T cells may come from the graft donor. Each CDR3 is given with its conserved first and last residue. A D gene is named only where the DNA matches it firmly. Expanded clones get a size class; other rows say once, few or many, or leave the size out.

d_gene: NA; abundance: many; v_gene: TRBV7-2; j_gene: TRBJ2-3; CDR3aa: CASSSSYWDTQYF; CDR3nt: TGTGCCAGCAGCTCTTCCTACTGGGATACGCAGTATTTT
d_gene: NA; abundance: NA; v_gene: TRBV12-3/TRBV12-4; j_gene: TRBJ2-7; CDR3aa: CASSFGAGYYEQYF; CDR3nt: TGTGCCAGCAGTTTTGGGGCGGGGTACTACGAGCAGTACTTC
d_gene: NA; abundance: few; v_gene: TRBV9; j_gene: TRBJ2-3; CDR3aa: CASSLLGVTDTQYF; CDR3nt: TGTGCCAGCAGCCTTTTGGGGGTCACAGATACGCAGTATTTT
d_gene: NA; abundance: few; v_gene: TRBV29-1; j_gene: TRBJ2-1; CDR3aa: CSVQLQGSYNEQFF; CDR3nt: TGCAGCGTTCAGCTCCAGGGGAGCTACAATGAGCAGTTCTTC
d_gene: TRBD1; abundance: few; v_gene: TRBV6-1; j_gene: TRBJ2-2; CDR3aa: CASRWDSLNTGELFF; CDR3nt: TGTGCCAGCAGGTGGGACAGTTTGAACACCGGGGAGCTGTTTTTT
d_gene: TRBD1; abundance: few; v_gene: TRBV7-9; j_gene: TRBJ1-1; CDR3aa: CASSLGDPRGWTEAFF; CDR3nt: TGTGCCAGCAGCTTAGGGGATCCCAGGGGGTGGACTGAAGCTTTCTTT
d_gene: TRBD2; abundance: few; v_gene: TRBV9; j_gene: TRBJ2-5; CDR3aa: CASSVEGLAGETQYF; CDR3nt: TGTGCCAGCAGCGTAGAGGGACTAGCGGGGGAGACCCAGTACTTC
d_gene: NA; abundance: NA; v_gene: TRBV6-2/TRBV6-3; j_gene: TRBJ2-5; CDR3aa: CASMAGVQETQYF; CDR3nt: TGTGCCAGCATGGCGGGCGTTCAAGAGACCCAGTACTTC
d_gene: NA; abundance: many; v_gene: TRBV5-1; j_gene: TRBJ2-7; CDR3aa: CASSLVGGPYEQYF; CDR3nt: TGTGCCAGCAGCTTAGTGGGGGGGCCTTACGAGCAGTACTTC
d_gene: NA; abundance: few; v_gene: TRBV7-9; j_gene: TRBJ2-2; CDR3aa: CASTPGRNTGELFF; CDR3nt: TGTGCCAGCACGCCAGGGCGGAACACCGGGGAGCTGTTTTTT
d_gene: NA; abundance: NA; v_gene: TRBV9; j_gene: TRBJ2-3; CDR3aa: CASSAWEASTDTQYF; CDR3nt: TGTGCCAGCAGCGCCTGGGAAGCTAGCACAGATACGCAGTATTTT
d_gene: NA; abundance: few; v_gene: TRBV10-3; j_gene: TRBJ2-7; CDR3aa: CAISEDSYEQYF; CDR3nt: TGTGCCATCAGCGAAGACAGTTACGAGCAGTACTTC
d_gene: NA; abundance: few; v_gene: TRBV5-1; j_gene: TRBJ2-5; CDR3aa: CASSLFEVQYF; CDR3nt: TGCGCCAGCAGCTTGTTCGAGGTCCAGTACTTC
d_gene: TRBD1; abundance: once; v_gene: TRBV3-1; j_gene: TRBJ1-4; CDR3aa: CASSQDRDRGKGKLFF; CDR3nt: TGTGCCAGCAGCCAAGATCGGGACAGGGGGAAAGGAAAACTGTTTTTT
d_gene: NA; abundance: NA; v_gene: TRBV20-1; j_gene: TRBJ2-5; CDR3aa: CSAPKRETQYF; CDR3nt: TGCAGTGCTCCCAAAAGGGAGACCCAGTACTTC
d_gene: TRBD2; abundance: NA; v_gene: TRBV4-1; j_gene: TRBJ2-1; CDR3aa: CASSQDWASGDSDEQFF; CDR3nt: TGCGCCAGCAGCCAAGATTGGGCTAGCGGGGATTCAGATGAGCAGTTCTTC
d_gene: NA; abundance: NA; v_gene: TRBV4-1; j_gene: TRBJ1-4; CDR3aa: CASSQKGEAVNEKLFF; CDR3nt: TGCGCCAGCAGCCAAAAGGGAGAGGCGGTTAATGAAAAACTGTTTTTT
d_gene: TRBD2; abundance: few; v_gene: TRBV20-1; j_gene: TRBJ2-3; CDR3aa: CSVGLAGLTDTQYF; CDR3nt: TGCAGTGTCGGGCTAGCGGGGCTGACAGATACGCAGTATTTT
d_gene: TRBD1; abundance: NA; v_gene: TRBV7-6; j_gene: TRBJ2-3; CDR3aa: CASSLRDRVSDTQYF; CDR3nt: TGTGCCAGCAGCTTGCGGGACAGGGTGTCAGATACGCAGTATTTT
d_gene: TRBD1; abundance: NA; v_gene: TRBV7-9; j_gene: TRBJ1-2; CDR3aa: CASSLSLTGPYGYTF; CDR3nt: TGTGCCAGCAGCTTATCTCTGACAGGGCCCTATGGCTACACCTTC
d_gene: TRBD2; abundance: NA; v_gene: TRBV6-5; j_gene: TRBJ2-1; CDR3aa: CASSYGTRIGHEQFF; CDR3nt: TGTGCCAGCAGTTACGGGACTAGGATAGGGCATGAGCAGTTCTTC
d_gene: TRBD2; abundance: NA; v_gene: TRBV7-9; j_gene: TRBJ2-3; CDR3aa: CASSSERGLTDTQYF; CDR3nt: TGTGCCAGCAGCTCCGAGCGGGGGCTCACAGATACGCAGTATTTT
d_gene: TRBD2; abundance: many; v_gene: TRBV7-2; j_gene: TRBJ2-3; CDR3aa: CASSLLAGGRDTQYF; CDR3nt: TGTGCCAGCAGCTTGTTAGCGGGGGGTAGGGATACGCAGTATTTT
d_gene: TRBD1; abundance: NA; v_gene: TRBV15; j_gene: TRBJ2-1; CDR3aa: CATGRRGREDEQFF; CDR3nt: TGTGCCACCGGGCGCAGGGGGCGTGAGGATGAGCAGTTCTTC
d_gene: NA; abundance: NA; v_gene: TRBV5-1; j_gene: TRBJ2-6; CDR3aa: CASSRALSNSGANVLTF; CDR3nt: TGCGCCAGCTCTCGGGCCCTGTCCAACTCTGGGGCCAACGTCCTGACTTTC
d_gene: TRBD1; abundance: NA; v_gene: TRBV20-1; j_gene: TRBJ2-3; CDR3aa: CSTIKGGPTDTQYF; CDR3nt: TGCAGTACTATCAAAGGGGGCCCCACAGATACGCAGTATTTT
d_gene: TRBD2; abundance: NA; v_gene: TRBV20-1; j_gene: TRBJ2-7; CDR3aa: CSARDQGGSGGSSYEQYF; CDR3nt: TGCAGTGCTAGAGATCAGGGAGGTAGCGGGGGATCCTCCTACGAGCAGTACTTC
d_gene: TRBD2; abundance: NA; v_gene: TRBV12-3/TRBV12-4; j_gene: TRBJ2-3; CDR3aa: CASSYGLAGSTDTQYF; CDR3nt: TGTGCCAGCAGTTACGGACTAGCGGGGAGTACAGATACGCAGTATTTT
d_gene: NA; abundance: NA; v_gene: TRBV29-1; j_gene: TRBJ2-3; CDR3aa: CSVEGQASTDTQYF; CDR3nt: TGCAGCGTTGAAGGGCAGGCCAGCACAGATACGCAGTATTTT
d_gene: TRBD2; abundance: NA; v_gene: TRBV2; j_gene: TRBJ2-3; CDR3aa: CASSEGGSSTDTQYF; CDR3nt: TGTGCCAGCAGTGAGGGCGGGAGTAGCACAGATACGCAGTATTTT